The 25 T cell receptor beta chains in this list originate from one sample, sequenced in a study of blood T cell repertoires in COVID-19. TCRdb's copy holds only in-frame clones and misses some; the assay was immunoSEQ multiplex PCR. Of a few hundred thousand clones in the sample, 80% to 90% were seen once. Sequencing used PBMCs or T cells enriched from blood (not recorded which). Receptors were obtained from a woman aged 18 to 35 in a cohort exposed to, infected with or recovered from COVID-19 (not recorded which).

This chain links TRBV5-1 with TRBJ2-1; 7 nucleotides agree with TRBD1. V shed 1 base, J shed 3 bases, and the junction held 13 bases outside the gene matches. CDR3 length: 18 residues. CDR1 is SGHRS and CDR2 is YFSETQ in the germline V gene. CDR3 bases: TGCGCCAGCAGCTTGAAGGGGGCCTCCAGGGGAAGCTACAATGAGCAGTTCTTC. It yields the protein CASSLKGASRGSYNEQFF.

This clone has only one observation. V is TRBV5-1 and J is TRBJ1-2; 9 bases agree with TRBD1. This CDR3 region has 14 residues. The ends lost 2 bases at V and 6 bases at J; junction bases unmatched: 5. Germline lookup yields CDR1 SGHRS and CDR2 YFSETQ. CDR3 protein: CASSFGQGSDGYTF. CDR3 coding DNA: TGCGCCAGCAGCTTTGGACAGGGGAGCGATGGCTACACCTTC.

This rearrangement joins TRBV7-3 to TRBJ2-5; TRBD2 matches at 8 bases. Germline CDR1 SGHTA, CDR2 FQGTGA. With 0 bases clipped from V and 1 base from J, the junction kept 7 bases outside the gene matches. The CDR3 has 17 residues. In DNA form, the CDR3 reads TGTGCCAGCAGCTTAACGCCTAGCGGGCCCTCCCAAGAGACCCAGTACTTC. Amino acids: CASSLTPSGPSQETQYF.

This chain uses TRBV4-2 with TRBJ2-1; possibly TRBD2 for D (5 bases). The CDR3 consists of 14 residues. The germline V gene has CDR1 LGHNA and CDR2 YNFKEQ. Deletions cut 0 bases from V and 5 bases from J, with 8 bases between. CDR3 in amino acids: CASSQDQTNNEQFF. Written as DNA, the CDR3 is TGTGCCAGCAGCCAAGATCAGACTAACAATGAGCAGTTCTTC.

The V gene is TRBV29-1, the J gene TRBJ1-2; tentative D call: TRBD1 (6 bases). The V gene's germline CDR1 is SQVTM and CDR2 ANQGSEA. This CDR3 comprises 14 residues. V lost 0 bases and J lost 8, with 16 bases in between. In nucleotides, the CDR3 is TGCAGCGTTGAAGATCCTGGCAGGGGTGTGGGCTACACCTTC. It codes for CSVEDPGRGVGYTF.

The V call is TRBV30, the J call TRBJ2-7; no reliable D call. This CDR3 contains 14 residues. Trimming removed 0 bases from V and 0 bases from J, with 9 bases in between. Germline loops: CDR1 GTSNPN, CDR2 SVGIG (reference sequence). The CDR3 DNA reads as TGTGCCTGGAGTGTCTATAGCTACTCCTACGAGCAGTACTTC. It encodes CAWSVYSYSYEQYF.

The V and J genes are TRBV24-1 and TRBJ2-7, with TRBD2 matching over 12 bases. V lost 3 bases and J lost 4; bases outside the gene matches: 3. Germline CDR1 reads KGHDR; CDR2 reads SFDVKD. The CDR3 runs to 15 residues. CDR3 sequence reads: CATSDSGTSGYEQYF. The CDR3 DNA follows: TGTGCCACCAGTGATAGTGGGACTAGCGGGTACGAGCAGTACTTC.

The chain links TRBV4-2 to TRBJ2-7, with a possible D match to TRBD1 (6 bases). The CDR3 extends over 15 amino acids. Germline assignment: CDR1 LGHNA and CDR2 YNFKEQ. The germline V and J ends were trimmed by 0 bases and 4 bases, with 13 bases remaining between them. The CDR3 spells CASSQESTGWYEQYF. CDR3 nucleotides: TGTGCCAGCAGCCAAGAAAGTACAGGGTGGTACGAGCAGTACTTC.

V is TRBV30 and J is TRBJ1-5; 10 bases line up with TRBD1. CDR3 length equals 14 residues. Per germline, CDR1 GTSNPN and CDR2 SVGIG (reference sequence). The ends lost 3 bases at V and 7 bases at J; junction bases unmatched: 6. CDR3 loop: CAWSPGTGAQPQHF. The CDR3 DNA is TGTGCCTGGAGCCCCGGGACAGGGGCCCAGCCCCAGCATTTT.

The chain combines TRBV11-3 with TRBJ1-3; 7 bases are shared with TRBD1. The V segment lost 4 bases and the J segment 0 bases; nucleotides outside the gene matches: 9. The CDR3 extends over 17 amino acids. The germline gives CDR1 SGHNT, CDR2 YENEEA. CDR3 sequence reads: CASSSYGQAYSGNTIYF. The CDR3 nucleotides are TGTGCCAGCAGCTCCTATGGACAGGCGTACTCTGGAAACACCATATATTTT.

The CDR3 bases are TGTGCCAGCAGCTCGGGACAGGGGCACAATTCACCCCTCCACTTT. Its translation: CASSSGQGHNSPLHF. The J gene is TRBJ1-6, the V gene TRBV7-2, with TRBD1 matching over 10 bases. V lost 4 bases and J lost 7; bases outside the gene matches: 4. The germline gives CDR1 SGHTA, CDR2 FQGNSA. This CDR3 is built from 15 residues.

The chain couples TRBV10-3 to TRBJ2-6, with a tentative D call TRBD2 (6 bases). Trimming shortened V by 7 bases and J by 0 bases, and 13 bases separated the two germline ends. The CDR3 spans 16 residues. Germline assignment: CDR1 ENHRY and CDR2 SYGVKD. CDR3 loop: CAITPGGDSGANVLTF. The CDR3 DNA sequence: TGTGCCATCACTCCCGGGGGAGACTCTGGGGCCAACGTCCTGACTTTC.

The chain recombines TRBV18 with TRBJ1-6, with 7 positions matching TRBD1. The CDR3 length is 15 residues. Germline CDR1 is KGHSH and CDR2 is LQKENI. Unmatched junction bases numbered 5, after V lost 4 bases and J lost 5 bases. The CDR3 is CASSLRDSDNSPLHF. The DNA for the CDR3 is TGTGCCAGCTCACTCCGGGACAGCGATAATTCACCCCTCCACTTT.

The gene calls are TRBV4-2 and TRBJ1-2, with D possibly TRBD1 on 6 matching bases. The CDR3 loop spans 14 amino acids. V gave up 0 bases and J gave up 8 bases, with 13 bases separating them. Per germline, CDR1 LGHNA and CDR2 YNFKEQ. The CDR3, as DNA: TGTGCCAGCAGCCAAGACGAACAGGGAGGGGGCTACACCTTC. It translates to CASSQDEQGGGYTF.

The CDR3 is CASSLRQGSYNEQFF. CDR3 DNA sequence: TGTGCCAGCAGCTTGAGACAGGGGTCATACAATGAGCAGTTCTTC. The rearrangement links TRBV7-3 to TRBJ2-1; 8 bases line up with TRBD1. Germline V CDR1 and CDR2: SGHTA, FQGTGA. The CDR3 extends over 15 amino acids. The V segment lost 3 bases and the J segment 4 bases; nucleotides outside the gene matches: 5.

This clone was counted a single time. V usage is TRBV2 and J usage is TRBJ1-1, with no clear D. Trimming shortened V by 6 bases and J by 6 bases, and 11 bases separated the two germline ends. Germline V lookup: CDR1 SNHLY, CDR2 FYNNEI. The CDR3 runs 12 residues. The CDR3 sequence: CASSDEFSEAFF. CDR3 nucleotides: TGTGCCAGCAGCGATGAGTTCTCTGAAGCTTTCTTT. The complete variable domain, with remaining parts taken from reference TRBV2 and TRBJ1-1, reads EPEVTQTPSHQVTQMGQEVILRCVPISNHLYFYWYRQILGQKVEFLVSFYNNEISEKSEIFDDQFSVERPDGSNFTLKIRSTKLEDSAMYFCASSDEFSEAFFGQGTRLTVV.

V gene TRBV28 combines with J gene TRBJ2-1, with 11 bases fitting TRBD2. The CDR3 is 15 residues long. Germline CDR1 and CDR2: MDHEN and SYDVKM. The V segment lost 3 bases and the J segment 7 bases; nucleotides outside the gene matches: 5. CDR3 amino acids: CASSFSGGAWNEQFF. DNA of the CDR3: TGTGCCAGCAGTTTTAGCGGGGGGGCCTGGAATGAGCAGTTCTTC.

In this sample, this clone turned up once. J is TRBJ1-1 and V is TRBV9; the D gene is possibly TRBD1 (5 bases). Deletions cut 5 bases from V and 6 bases from J, with 11 bases between. This CDR3 contains 12 residues. Germline CDR1 is SGDLS and CDR2 is YYNGEE. CDR3 amino acids: CASSGTNSEAFF. The CDR3 region has the DNA TGTGCCAGCAGTGGGACTAACTCTGAAGCTTTCTTT. The full variable domain, with the rest looked up from reference TRBV9 and TRBJ1-1, is DSGVTQTPKHLITATGQRVTLRCSPRSGDLSVYWYQQSLDQGLQFLIQYYNGEERAKGNILERFSAQQFPDLHSELNLSSLELGDSALYFCASSGTNSEAFFGQGTRLTVV.

V usage is TRBV5-6 and J usage is TRBJ1-5; 7 positions agree with TRBD1. The CDR3 is made up of 17 amino acids. Germline V gene lookup returns CDR1 SGHDT and CDR2 YYEEEE. The V segment lost 1 base and the J segment 1 base; nucleotides outside the gene matches: 8. The CDR3 sequence: CASSLRGRTDSNQPQHF. The CDR3 region has the DNA TGTGCCAGCAGCTTGAGGGGGCGGACAGACAGCAATCAGCCCCAGCATTTT.

This chain connects TRBV7-9 to TRBJ1-4, with 10 bases that match TRBD1. CDR3 length: 15 residues. After removal of 6 bases from V and 6 bases from J, the junction contained 7 bases not matched to a gene. Germline CDR1 SEHNR, CDR2 FQNEAQ (reference sequence). The CDR3 loop reads CASSPDRGPDEKLFF. The CDR3 coding sequence is TGTGCCAGCAGTCCAGACAGGGGGCCGGATGAAAAACTGTTTTTT.

The chain has TRBV11-3 and TRBJ2-7; D uncertain. This CDR3 is built from 13 residues. V was shortened by 0 bases and J by 5 bases, with 8 bases between the two germline ends. CDR1 SGHNT and CDR2 YENEEA come from the germline V gene. The CDR3 sequence is CASSLESGHEQYF. CDR3 nucleotide sequence: TGTGCCAGCAGCTTAGAAAGTGGGCACGAGCAGTACTTC.

This chain links TRBV28 with TRBJ1-4; no definite D call. The CDR3 is 14 residues long. CDR1 is MDHEN and CDR2 is SYDVKM in the germline V gene. V gave up 3 bases and J gave up 7 bases, with 12 bases separating them. This CDR3 is CASSFGRGSEKLFF. The CDR3 bases are TGTGCCAGCAGTTTCGGCCGGGGAAGTGAAAAACTGTTTTTT.

The rearrangement uses TRBV7-3 and TRBJ2-1, with 8 bases matching TRBD2. CDR3 length equals 16 residues. The ends lost 2 bases at V and 9 bases at J; junction bases unmatched: 12. Germline CDR1 SGHTA, CDR2 FQGTGA. The CDR3, as DNA: TGTGCCAGCAGCTTAGGAGGACTAAGCGGGAGCGGTGAGCAGTTCTTC. As protein: CASSLGGLSGSGEQFF.

V and J are TRBV6-2 or TRBV6-3 and TRBJ1-3; the D is unclear. The germline V gene encodes CDR1 MNHEY and CDR2 SVGEGT. The CDR3 loop spans 15 amino acids. The germline V and J ends were trimmed by 2 bases and 0 bases, with 8 bases remaining between them. The CDR3 region has the DNA TGTGCCAGCAGTTACGCACTCCACTCTGGAAACACCATATATTTT. Amino acid sequence: CASSYALHSGNTIYF.

The DNA of the CDR3 is TGTGCCAGCCCGGAACATACAGGGGACAATTCACCCCTCCACTTT. Translation: CASPEHTGDNSPLHF. The chain has TRBV6-5 and TRBJ1-6; TRBD1 aligns across 7 bases. With V trimmed by 8 bases and J by 7 bases, 11 bases remained unmatched. This CDR3 is built from 15 residues. Germline lookup yields CDR1 MNHEY and CDR2 SVGAGI.